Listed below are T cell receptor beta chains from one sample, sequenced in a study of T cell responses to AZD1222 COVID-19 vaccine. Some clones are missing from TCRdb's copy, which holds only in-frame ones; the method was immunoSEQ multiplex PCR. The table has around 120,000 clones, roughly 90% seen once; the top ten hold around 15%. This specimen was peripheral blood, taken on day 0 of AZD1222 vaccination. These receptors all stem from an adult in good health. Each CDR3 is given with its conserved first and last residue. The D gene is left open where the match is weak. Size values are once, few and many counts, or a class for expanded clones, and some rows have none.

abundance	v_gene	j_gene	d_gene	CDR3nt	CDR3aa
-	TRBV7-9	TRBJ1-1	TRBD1	TGTGCCAGCAGCCCGAGGGACAGCATGAACACTGAAGCTTTCTTT	CASSPRDSMNTEAFF
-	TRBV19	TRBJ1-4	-	TGTGCCAGTAGTCCCATCGAGGGAATAGCTAATGAAAAACTGTTTTTT	CASSPIEGIANEKLFF
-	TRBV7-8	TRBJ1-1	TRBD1	TGTGCCAGCAGCTTCCGCGGACAGGGAAACACTGAAGCTTTCTTT	CASSFRGQGNTEAFF
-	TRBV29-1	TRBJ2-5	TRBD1	TGCAGCGTAGCGACAGGGGGTCTAATCACAATTCGGGGGTACCAAGAGACCCAGTACTTC	CSVATGGLITIRGYQETQYF
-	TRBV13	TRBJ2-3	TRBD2	TGTGCCAGCAGCTGGGGGCGGGGGGGCAGCACAGATACGCAGTATTTT	CASSWGRGGSTDTQYF
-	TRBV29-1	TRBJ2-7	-	TGCAGCGTTGTGGCGGGATGGGGCGAGCAGTACTTC	CSVVAGWGEQYF
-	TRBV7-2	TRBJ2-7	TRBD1	TGTGCCAGCAGCCCAGCAGGGGGCGCGTTCTACGAGCAGTACTTC	CASSPAGGAFYEQYF
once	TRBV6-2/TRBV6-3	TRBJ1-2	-	TGTGCCAGCAGTAACCCTTCTGGGCGAGGAAGTGGCTACACCTTC	CASSNPSGRGSGYTF
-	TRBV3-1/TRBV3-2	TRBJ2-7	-	TGTGCCAGCAGCCCCCTGGGGCCCTACGAGCAGTACTTC	CASSPLGPYEQYF
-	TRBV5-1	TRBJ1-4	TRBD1	TGCGCCAGCAGCTTGGATGGACAGGGTTTAGACGAAAAACTGTTTTTT	CASSLDGQGLDEKLFF
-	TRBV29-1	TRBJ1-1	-	TGCAGCGATGGGAGCGACGGTGAAGCTTTCTTT	CSDGSDGEAFF
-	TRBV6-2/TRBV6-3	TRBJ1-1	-	TGTGCCAGCAGTTATAACCGCCTTTGGTCCGAAGGGACGAACACTGAAGCTTTCTTT	CASSYNRLWSEGTNTEAFF
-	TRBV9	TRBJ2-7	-	TGTGCCAGCTCGGGAACAGGGAGCTCCTACGAGCAGTACTTC	CASSGTGSSYEQYF
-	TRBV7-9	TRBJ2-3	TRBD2	TGTGCCAGCAGCTTACCTAGCGGGAGGACAGATACGCAGTATTTT	CASSLPSGRTDTQYF
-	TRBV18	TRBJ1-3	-	TGTGCCAGCTCAAATCGGGACACCCTATCCGGTGGAAACACCATATATTTT	CASSNRDTLSGGNTIYF
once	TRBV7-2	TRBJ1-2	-	TGTGCCAGCAGCTTCGCAGTGTGGGGGTCTGGCTACACCTTC	CASSFAVWGSGYTF
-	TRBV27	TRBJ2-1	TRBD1	TGTGCCAGCAGTCTAACCATAGGGACAGCAGTTATCGAGCAGTTCTTC	CASSLTIGTAVIEQFF
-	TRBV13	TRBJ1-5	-	TGTGCCAGCAGCCTAGGACGGGAGTGGGATCAGCCCCAGCATTTT	CASSLGREWDQPQHF
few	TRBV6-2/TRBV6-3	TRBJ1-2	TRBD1	TGTGCCAGCAGCTTGGACAGGGGGCTCTATGGCTACACCTTC	CASSLDRGLYGYTF
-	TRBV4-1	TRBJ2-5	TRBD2	TGCGCCAGCAGCCAAGCCCCCCCTAGCGGGGGCTTAGAGACCCAGTACTTC	CASSQAPPSGGLETQYF
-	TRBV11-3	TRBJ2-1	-	TGTGCCAGCAGCTTAGGGGCGAGCTCCTACAATGAGCAGTTCTTC	CASSLGASSYNEQFF
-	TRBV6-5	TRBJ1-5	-	TGTGCCAGCAGTAGCGGGCTCGATCGGCCCCAGCATTTT	CASSSGLDRPQHF
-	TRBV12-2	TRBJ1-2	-	TGTGCAAGTCGCTTCAGATACACGGGCTACACCTTC	CASRFRYTGYTF
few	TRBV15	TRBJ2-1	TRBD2	TGTGCCACCACACACAAGACTAGCGGGGACAATGAGCAGTTCTTC	CATTHKTSGDNEQFF
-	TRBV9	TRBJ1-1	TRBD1	TGTGCCAGCAGCGGACGACAGGGATGGGAAGGAGCTTTCTTT	CASSGRQGWEGAFF
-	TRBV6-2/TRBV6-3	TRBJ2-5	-	TGTGCCAGCAGTTACTGGGCAGGAGCCCAAGAGACCCAGTACTTC	CASSYWAGAQETQYF
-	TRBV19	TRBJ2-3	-	TGTGCCAGTAGTATAACAGAATGGGATACGCAGTATTTT	CASSITEWDTQYF
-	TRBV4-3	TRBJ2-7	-	TGCGCCAGCAGCCACCGTTTCCGAGACGGGGGAGCTATTTACGAGCAGTACTTC	CASSHRFRDGGAIYEQYF
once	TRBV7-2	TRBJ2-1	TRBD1	TGTGCCAGCAGCTTACTCGGGACAGGGGATTACAATGAGCAGTTCTTC	CASSLLGTGDYNEQFF
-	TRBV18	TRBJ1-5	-	TGTGCCAGCTCACCCCAGACCATTCCCGGGCAGCCCCAGCATTTT	CASSPQTIPGQPQHF
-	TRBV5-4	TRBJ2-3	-	TGTGCCACCCAGGATTCTAGCACAGATACGCAGTATTTT	CATQDSSTDTQYF
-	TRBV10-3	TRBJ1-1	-	TGTGCCATCAGGGACCCGAAACCCAACACTGAAGCTTTCTTT	CAIRDPKPNTEAFF
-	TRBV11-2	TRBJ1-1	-	TGTGCCAGCAGCTTAGCGGGACGAAAGACTGAAGCTTTCTTT	CASSLAGRKTEAFF
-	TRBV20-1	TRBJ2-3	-	TGCAGTGCTAGTAGCGACTCTACTAGCACAGATACGCAGTATTTT	CSASSDSTSTDTQYF
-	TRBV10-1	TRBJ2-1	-	TGCGCCAGCAGTGGCCCCCGGAGGGCCTCCTACAATGAGCAGTTCTTC	CASSGPRRASYNEQFF
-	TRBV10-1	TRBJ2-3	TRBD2	TGCGCCAGCAGTGAGTTCGCGGGGGGAGGCACAGATACGCAGTATTTT	CASSEFAGGGTDTQYF
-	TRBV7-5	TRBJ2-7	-	TGTGCCAGAAGCTGGGTACAGGGGTACGAGCAGTACTTC	CARSWVQGYEQYF
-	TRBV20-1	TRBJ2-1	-	TGCAGTGCTAGTGTCCCGGACTTGTACAATGAGCAGTTCTTC	CSASVPDLYNEQFF
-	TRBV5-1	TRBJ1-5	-	TGCGCCAGCACCCACCATCCCCAGCCCCAGCATTTT	CASTHHPQPQHF
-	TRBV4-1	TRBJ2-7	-	TGCGCCAGCAGCGAAGGCGTACCCCGAGGCTACGAGCAGTACTTC	CASSEGVPRGYEQYF
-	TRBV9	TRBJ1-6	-	TGTGCCAGCAGCGTAGAACAGGTTTTATCACCCCTCCACTTT	CASSVEQVLSPLHF
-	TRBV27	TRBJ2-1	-	TGTGCCAGCAGTTTGCGGGTCTTCTACAATGAGCAGTTCTTC	CASSLRVFYNEQFF
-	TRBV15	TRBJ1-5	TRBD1	TGTGCCACCAGCCTCAGGGGGCGAAATCAGCCCCAGCATTTT	CATSLRGRNQPQHF
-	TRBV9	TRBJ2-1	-	TGTGCCAGCAGCGCGGGAGACAGCATCTTATACAATGAGCAGTTCTTC	CASSAGDSILYNEQFF